This T cell receptor (beta chain) was captured by sequencing in a study of T cells in Graves' hyperthyroidism and ophthalmopathy. Study-level points and caveats: Appearing also in blood were most of the thyroid clonotypes expanded above 0.001.

This clonotype was seen at least ten times. Its specificity is not known. V lost 6 bases to trimming and J lost 4 bases, with 18 bases between them. The CDR3 is made up of 15 amino acids. Diagnosis of hyperthyroidism was new in patients aged 18 to 65, and its duration was under 2 months. Patients with uncontrolled infections, other autoimmune diseases, pregnancy or lactation were excluded. Blood from later-ophthalmopathy patients was taken at first hyperthyroidism diagnosis. Amplified TCR beta CDR3 regions came from RNA transcripts. With the HTBI primer set, the TCR CDR3 went through a first round of RT-PCR. TCRdb itself ran the multiplex PCR reads through MiXCR, one entry per CDR3 protein. The sample has around 400,000 distinct CDR3 sequences, 15% to 19% seen once.

The clonotype was recovered from a woman under 30 with Graves' hyperthyroidism that later progressed to Graves' ophthalmopathy. The V gene is TRBV12-3 or TRBV12-4, the J gene TRBJ1-2; D might be TRBD1 (5 bases). Material: blood. This chain's CDR3 is CASSTSSGRSYGYTF. DNA of the CDR3: TGTGCCAGCAGCACTTCGTCAGGGAGGAGCTATGGCTACACCTTC.